A single TCR beta chain is shown here with its context. Study processing details: Scientists estimated how many nucleated cells there were by amplifying reference gene primers. Produced via immunoSEQ multiplex PCR; TCRdb's table is partial and in-frame only. Clonal size and the V and J genes are those of that table, whereas D and trimming came from the DNA. The data show about 120,000 clones, approximately 87% seen once. The data derive from a study of blood T cell repertoires in COVID-19. The overall study: The cDNA or gDNA used as material had been derived from T cells, B-cell-depleted T cells, or PBMCs.

Looked up from germline, CDR1 is LGHNA and CDR2 is YSLEER. Trimming left V 0 bases short and J 4 bases short, with 9 bases between. CDR3 length: 14 residues. The TCR sequence derives from a woman aged 45-60 years with acute or convalescent COVID-19. The sequencing sample was made of peripheral blood. The V call is TRBV4-3, the J call TRBJ1-1, with D possibly being TRBD1 (5 bases). The DNA for the CDR3 is TGCGCCAGCAGCCAAGAACCGGGGGGCACTGAAGCTTTCTTT. Amino acids: CASSQEPGGTEAFF.